Shown below are 24 T cell receptor beta chains from a single sample sequenced in a study of blood T cell repertoires in COVID-19. Some clones are missing from TCRdb's copy, which holds only in-frame ones; the method was immunoSEQ multiplex PCR. The sample shows 30,000 to 35,000 clones, approximately 78% of them seen only once. Specimen: peripheral blood. The receptors originated from an older woman with acute or convalescent COVID-19.

V usage is TRBV6-1 and J usage is TRBJ1-2, with 7 bases identical to TRBD1. Germline loops: CDR1 MNHNS, CDR2 SASEGT. The trim removed 2 bases at V and 6 bases at J, leaving 9 bases unmatched. The CDR3 consists of 15 residues. CDR3 nucleotides: TGTGCCAGCAGTGAAAATCCCGACAGGGTAAATGGCTACACCTTC. It is translated as CASSENPDRVNGYTF.

V gene TRBV19 combines with J gene TRBJ2-6; no reliable D call. This CDR3 contains 12 residues. Trimming stripped 8 bases from V and 2 bases from J, with 4 bases between. Germline CDR1 reads LNHDA; CDR2 reads SQIVND (reference sequence). CDR3 loop: CASGPGANVLTF. Written as DNA, the CDR3 is TGTGCCAGTGGCCCTGGGGCCAACGTCCTGACTTTC.

The sample holds one count of this clone. This sequence joins TRBV7-8 and TRBJ2-1; 9 nucleotides match TRBD2. The CDR3 totals 15 residues. With V trimmed by 4 bases and J by 0 bases, 1 base remained unmatched. Germline CDR1 is SGHVS and CDR2 is FQNEAQ. CDR3 protein: CASSYSGGSYNEQFF. The CDR3 bases are TGTGCCAGCAGCTATAGCGGGGGCTCCTACAATGAGCAGTTCTTC.

This clone is medium-sized by share. The CDR3 region is CASSVDGTANTEAFF. CDR3 coding DNA: TGTGCCAGCAGCGTAGATGGGACAGCTAACACTGAAGCTTTCTTT. The genes are TRBV9 and TRBJ1-1; 7 nucleotides line up with TRBD1. Germline values: CDR1 SGDLS, CDR2 YYNGEE. This CDR3 is 15 amino acids long. Unmatched junction bases numbered 4, after V lost 0 bases and J lost 2 bases.

V is TRBV6-5 and J is TRBJ1-1; 9 bases fit TRBD1. The CDR3 loop spans 15 amino acids. The germline gives CDR1 MNHEY, CDR2 SVGAGI. The junction had 9 bases not matched to a gene; V was cut back by 5 bases and J by 5 bases. The CDR3 DNA reads as TGTGCCAGCAGTCCTCGACAGGGGGGAATTACTGAAGCTTTCTTT. Protein product: CASSPRQGGITEAFF.

This clone has just a few counts. The rearrangement uses TRBV7-9 and TRBJ2-2; a weak D match, TRBD2 (6 bases). CDR1 and CDR2 from the germline V gene are SEHNR and FQNEAQ (reference sequence). V lost 0 bases, J lost 5 bases, and 19 bases lay in between. The CDR3 consists of 18 residues. CDR3 loop: CASSLAPVDPEGTGELFF. The CDR3, as DNA: TGTGCCAGCAGCTTAGCGCCCGTCGACCCGGAGGGAACCGGGGAGCTGTTTTTT.

The chain has TRBV18 and TRBJ1-6; 9 nucleotides align to TRBD1. V lost 8 bases to trimming and J lost 8 bases; unmatched junction nucleotides: 4. Germline V gene sequence: CDR1 KGHSH, CDR2 LQKENI. The CDR3 loop spans 13 amino acids. CDR3 residues: CASKGQGDSPLHF. CDR3 DNA: TGTGCCAGCAAGGGACAGGGCGATTCACCCCTCCACTTT.

This clone was seen more than once but under ten times. This sequence joins TRBV6-1 and TRBJ1-3; D remains unclear. CDR3 length: 17 amino acids. Germline values: CDR1 MNHNS, CDR2 SASEGT. V was pared by 3 bases and J by 0 bases, with 15 bases between. CDR3 protein: CASSEGAGVFSGNTIYF. In DNA, the CDR3 is TGTGCCAGCAGTGAGGGTGCCGGGGTTTTCTCTGGAAACACCATATATTTT.

This chain links TRBV30 with TRBJ1-4, with no clear D. Trimming pared 3 bases from V and 5 bases from J, leaving 16 bases between. This CDR3 is 15 amino acids long. Per germline, CDR1 GTSNPN and CDR2 SVGIG (reference sequence). The CDR3 reads CAWRLWMGSNEKLFF. CDR3 DNA sequence: TGTGCCTGGAGGCTCTGGATGGGCTCAAATGAAAAACTGTTTTTT.

CDR3 in amino acids: CASSRGGNQPQHF. CDR3 nucleotide sequence: TGTGCCAGCAGCCGTGGGGGGAATCAGCCCCAGCATTTT. The genes are TRBV5-4 and TRBJ1-5; D is perhaps TRBD1 (5 bases). The CDR3 runs 13 residues. The V end was cut by 4 bases, the J end by 4 bases, with 9 bases between. Per the germline V gene, CDR1 is SGHNT and CDR2 is YYREEE (reference sequence).

A few counts support this clone. V usage is TRBV5-4 and J usage is TRBJ1-2; D perhaps matches TRBD1 (6 bases). Per the germline V gene, CDR1 is SGHNT and CDR2 is YYREEE (reference sequence). The CDR3 covers 14 residues. Trimming took off 5 bases at V and 4 bases at J, with 15 bases between the two ends. The CDR3 spells CASSSLDSLYGYTF. The CDR3 DNA sequence: TGTGCCAGCAGTAGCTTGGACAGTCTCTATGGCTACACCTTC.

V is TRBV6-1 and J is TRBJ1-6; D gene ambiguous. Germline assignment: CDR1 MNHNS and CDR2 SASEGT. The CDR3 has 14 residues. Trimming shortened V by 2 bases and J by 7 bases, and 9 bases separated the two germline ends. The CDR3 DNA sequence: TGTGCCAGCAGTGAATCGAGGCCGAATTCACCCCTCCACTTT. This encodes CASSESRPNSPLHF.

The chain couples TRBV11-2 to TRBJ2-3; 10 bases agree with TRBD1. V dropped 3 bases and J dropped 1; count of bases not matched to a gene: 4. This CDR3 comprises 16 residues. Germline V lookup: CDR1 SGHAT, CDR2 FQNNGV. CDR3 amino acids: CASSFLGTGGTDTQYF. The CDR3 nucleotides are TGTGCCAGCAGCTTCCTTGGGACAGGGGGCACAGATACGCAGTATTTT. Full variable domain (missing parts from reference TRBV11-2 and TRBJ2-3): EAGVAQSPRYKIIEKRQSVAFWCNPISGHATLYWYQQILGQGPKLLIQFQNNGVVDDSQLPKDRFSAERLKGVDSTLKIQPAKLEDSAVYLCASSFLGTGGTDTQYFGPGTRLTVL.

V gene TRBV5-1 combines with J gene TRBJ2-3; TRBD1 matches 8 bases. After removal of 0 bases from V and 4 bases from J, the junction contained 7 bases not matched to a gene. Germline CDR1 reads SGHRS; CDR2 reads YFSETQ. The CDR3 consists of 16 residues. CDR3 sequence reads: CASSLGTGLVPDTQYF. The CDR3 nucleotides read TGCGCCAGCAGCTTGGGGACAGGGTTAGTTCCAGATACGCAGTATTTT.

The rearrangement uses TRBV5-1 and TRBJ1-1; the match to TRBD1 covers 8 bases. Unmatched junction bases numbered 8, after V lost 4 bases and J lost 0 bases. From germline, CDR1 is SGHRS and CDR2 YFSETQ. CDR3 length: 16 residues. The CDR3 DNA reads TGCGCCAGCAGCACGGGACAGGCCTTTATGAACACTGAAGCTTTCTTT. Amino acids: CASSTGQAFMNTEAFF.

The rearrangement links TRBV5-1 to TRBJ2-1, with unresolved D. The germline V and J ends were trimmed by 3 bases and 0 bases, with 7 bases remaining between them. Germline CDR1 and CDR2: SGHRS and YFSETQ. The CDR3 consists of 14 residues. This CDR3 is CASSSDISYNEQFF. Written as DNA, the CDR3 is TGCGCCAGCAGCTCAGATATCTCCTACAATGAGCAGTTCTTC.

The rearrangement links TRBV6-5 to TRBJ1-2; D uncertain. V lost 2 bases and J lost 7, with 14 bases in between. The germline CDR1 and CDR2 sequences are MNHEY and SVGAGI. The CDR3 has 14 residues. The CDR3 sequence: CASSYRPDLSGYTF. CDR3 coding DNA: TGTGCCAGCAGTTACAGACCCGACTTAAGTGGCTACACCTTC.

The chain links TRBV13 to TRBJ2-3; a weak D match, TRBD1 (5 bases). CDR3 size: 15 residues. Deletions cut 2 bases from V and 1 base from J, with 10 bases between. Germline CDR1 is PRHDT and CDR2 is FYEKMQ (reference sequence). The CDR3, as DNA: TGTGCCAGCAGCTTAAGGGGATTCCGCACAGATACGCAGTATTTT. Its protein product is CASSLRGFRTDTQYF.

The chain employs TRBV4-1 and TRBJ1-2; 9 nucleotides agree with TRBD1. CDR3 length: 15 residues. J gave up 6 bases and V 0 bases, and 5 bases lay outside the gene matches. CDR1 is MGHRA and CDR2 is YSYEKL in the germline V gene. The CDR3 DNA is TGCGCCAGCAGCCAAGAGGAACAGGGGGCTGATGGCTACACCTTC. Translation gives CASSQEEQGADGYTF.

This chain uses TRBV3-1 (or the pseudogene TRBV3-2) with TRBJ2-3, with D tentatively TRBD2 (6 bases). CDR1 and CDR2 (germline): LGHDT, YNNKEL (reference sequence). The V and J ends lost 4 bases and 1 base respectively, with 12 bases between them. CDR3 size: 15 residues. The CDR3 region has the DNA TGTGCCAGCAGCCGGTTACTAGCTGGCACAGATACGCAGTATTTT. Translating gives CASSRLLAGTDTQYF.

This rearrangement joins TRBV11-2 to TRBJ1-1; maybe TRBD1 (6 bases). The length of the CDR3 is 16 residues. Trimming pared 5 bases from V and 1 base from J, leaving 17 bases between. Germline V gives CDR1 SGHAT, CDR2 FQNNGV. CDR3 region: CASSPRGQSRNTEAFF. The CDR3 nucleotides read TGTGCCAGCAGCCCTCGCGGACAGTCACGGAACACTGAAGCTTTCTTT.

The CDR3 protein is CASSQEVQAASTDTQYF. The CDR3 DNA follows: TGCGCCAGCAGCCAAGAGGTCCAGGCCGCGAGCACAGATACGCAGTATTTT. The chain is built from TRBV4-1 and TRBJ2-3; D is ambiguous. The length of the CDR3 is 17 residues. The germline CDR1 and CDR2 sequences are MGHRA and YSYEKL. The V gene lost 0 bases and the J gene lost 0 bases, with 13 bases spanning the gap.

This sequence joins TRBV6-1 and TRBJ1-5, with 7 bases aligning to TRBD1. The CDR3 has 17 residues. Germline V gene data show CDR1 as MNHNS and CDR2 as SASEGT. The J segment lost 9 bases and the V segment lost 3 bases, leaving 17 bases of the junction unmatched. The CDR3 DNA reads TGTGCCAGCAGTGACAGGGATATACAGGGGATGATGATGCCCCAGCATTTT. Translated, it gives CASSDRDIQGMMMPQHF.

A remark on this clone: One end of the junction varies from germline; a read error may be responsible. This chain uses TRBV6-6 with TRBJ1-4, with 7 nucleotides matching TRBD1. This CDR3 comprises 16 residues. The germline gives CDR1 MNHNY, CDR2 SVGAGI (reference sequence). In DNA form, the CDR3 reads TGTGCCAGCAGTGACTCAACAGGGGTCGGTAATGAAAAACTGTTTTTT. Translating it yields CASSDSTGVGNEKLFF.